This note documents a single T cell receptor (beta chain) sequence. The antigen remains undetermined. This record belongs to a study of PD-1 blockade in classical Hodgkin lymphoma. Broader study findings: Exclusion applied to patients who initiated nivolumab less than 1 year following ASCT. Complete responders showed a baseline diversity that resembled the diversity of newly diagnosed patients.

Every patient had relapsed following autologous stem cell transplantation, and cohorts differed in brentuximab vedotin exposure. Repertoires were generated with immunoSEQ multiplex PCR, while TCRdb's copy carries only in-frame clones and drops some. This table has approximately 27,000 clones, approximately 90% appearing once. V lost 5 bases and J lost 0, with 11 bases in between. The CDR3 covers 16 residues. Per germline, CDR1 MDHEN and CDR2 SYDVKM. The TCR originated in a human donor with classical Hodgkin lymphoma. Here the sequenced sample was peripheral blood mononuclear cells (PBMCs), taken at baseline. V gene TRBV28 combines with J gene TRBJ1-6; D not certain. CDR3 in amino acids: CASSPRRSSYNSPLHF. The CDR3 nucleotides read TGTGCCAGCAGTCCCCGACGGAGCTCCTATAATTCACCCCTCCACTTT. The full variable domain, in which reference TRBV28 and TRBJ1-6 provide the parts outside the CDR3, is DVKVTQSSRYLVKRTGEKVFLECVQDMDHENMFWYRQDPGLGLRLIYFSYDVKMKEKGDIPEGYSVSREKKERFSLILESASTNQTSMYLCASSPRRSSYNSPLHFGNGTRLTVT.